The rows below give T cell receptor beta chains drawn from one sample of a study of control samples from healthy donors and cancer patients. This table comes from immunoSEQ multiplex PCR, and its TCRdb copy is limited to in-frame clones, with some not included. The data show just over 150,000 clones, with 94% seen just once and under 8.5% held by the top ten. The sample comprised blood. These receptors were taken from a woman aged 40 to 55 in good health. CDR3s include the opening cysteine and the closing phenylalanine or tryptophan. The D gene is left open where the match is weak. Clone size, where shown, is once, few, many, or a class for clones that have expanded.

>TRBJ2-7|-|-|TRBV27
TGTGCCAGCAGTAAATCCCTCAGACAGGTTAGGTACGAGCAGTACTTC
CASSKSLRQVRYEQYF
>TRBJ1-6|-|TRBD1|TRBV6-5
TGTGCCAGCAGTTGGGACAGTGGCGTCTCACCCCTCCACTTT
CASSWDSGVSPLHF
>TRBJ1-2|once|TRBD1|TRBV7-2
TGTGCCAGCAGCGTCACCGACAGGGCGACTAACTATGGCTACACCTTC
CASSVTDRATNYGYTF
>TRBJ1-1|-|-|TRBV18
TGTGCCAGCTCACCAGAGGACACTGAAGCTTTCTTT
CASSPEDTEAFF
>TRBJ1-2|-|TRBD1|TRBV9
TGTGCCAGCAGCACAGGGGCACCCCTTCAGTATGGCTACACCTTC
CASSTGAPLQYGYTF
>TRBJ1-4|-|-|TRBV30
TGTGCCTGGAGTTTAACCGGGACGACGGTGGCAAAACTGTTTTTT
CAWSLTGTTVAKLFF
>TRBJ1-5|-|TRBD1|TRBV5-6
TGTGCCAGCAGCCCCGGGACAGGGTATCAGCCCCAGCATTTT
CASSPGTGYQPQHF
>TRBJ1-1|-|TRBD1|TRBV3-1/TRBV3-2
TGTGCCAGCCAATACAGGGGCAACACTGAAGCTTTCTTT
CASQYRGNTEAFF
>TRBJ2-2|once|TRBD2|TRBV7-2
TGTGCCAGCAGCCAGCGACTAGCGGGGGGGGCCGGGGAGCTGTTTTTT
CASSQRLAGGAGELFF
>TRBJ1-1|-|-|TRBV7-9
TGTGCCAGCAGCTTATTGGATCGGGGAAGAATGAACACTGAAGCTTTCTTT
CASSLLDRGRMNTEAFF
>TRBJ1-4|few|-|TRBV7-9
TGTGCCAGCAGCCCCCCCAATGAAAAACTGTTTTTT
CASSPPNEKLFF
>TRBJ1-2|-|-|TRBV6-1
TGTGCCAGCAGTGAGGTCGCTGACTATGGCTACACCTTC
CASSEVADYGYTF
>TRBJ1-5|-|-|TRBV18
TGTGCCAGCTCACCCAGGCGGGGCAATCAGCCCCAGCATTTT
CASSPRRGNQPQHF
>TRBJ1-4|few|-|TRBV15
TGTGCCACCAGCACCGGACGGGTCGGTGAAAAACTGTTTTTT
CATSTGRVGEKLFF
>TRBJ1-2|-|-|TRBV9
TGTGCCAGCAGCCCCACGACAGCCAACTATGGCTACACCTTC
CASSPTTANYGYTF
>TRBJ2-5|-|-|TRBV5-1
TGCGCCAGCAGCTTGTTCGACCTGGAGACCCAGTACTTC
CASSLFDLETQYF
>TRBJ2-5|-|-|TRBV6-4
TGTGCCAGCAGTAATCGGCAGGAAAAAGAGACCCAGTACTTC
CASSNRQEKETQYF
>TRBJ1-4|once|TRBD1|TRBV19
TGTGCCAGCAGGGGGCAGAGAGGAGTTCTAAATGAAAAACTGTTTTTT
CASRGQRGVLNEKLFF
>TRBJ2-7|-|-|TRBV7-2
TGTGCCAGCAGCTTGGTCAGCGAGCAGTACTTC
CASSLVSEQYF
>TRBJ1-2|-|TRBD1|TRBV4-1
TGCGCCAGCAGCCAAGGGACAGGGGTGACGACCTATGGCTACACCTTC
CASSQGTGVTTYGYTF
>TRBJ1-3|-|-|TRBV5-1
TGCGCCAGCAGCTTGGGAGGGGTACTCTCTGGAAACACCATATATTTT
CASSLGGVLSGNTIYF
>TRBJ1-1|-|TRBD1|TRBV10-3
TGTGCCATCAGACAGGGGTCGGGCACTGAAGCTTTCTTT
CAIRQGSGTEAFF
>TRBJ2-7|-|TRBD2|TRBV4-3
TGCGCCAGCAGCCAAGAAGGGACTAGCGCGGAGCAGTACTTC
CASSQEGTSAEQYF
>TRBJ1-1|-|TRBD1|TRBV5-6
TGTGCCAGCAGCTGGGGGGGACAGGCTGAAGCTTTCTTT
CASSWGGQAEAFF
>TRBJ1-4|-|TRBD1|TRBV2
TGTGCCAGCAGTGAACAGGGGGCGCCTAATGAAAAACTGTTTTTT
CASSEQGAPNEKLFF
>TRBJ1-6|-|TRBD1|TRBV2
TGTGCCAGCGGGGGGACAGCGTTAAATTCACCCCTCCACTTT
CASGGTALNSPLHF
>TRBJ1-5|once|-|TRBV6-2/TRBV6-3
TGTGCCAGCAGCCTGGGTTATAGCAATCAGCCCCAGCATTTT
CASSLGYSNQPQHF
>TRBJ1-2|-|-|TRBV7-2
TGTGCCAGCAGCTTAGGGGAAGGTGTGGATGGCTACACCTTC
CASSLGEGVDGYTF
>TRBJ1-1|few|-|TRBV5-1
TGCGCCAGCAGCTTTGATAGGAACACTGAAGCTTTCTTT
CASSFDRNTEAFF
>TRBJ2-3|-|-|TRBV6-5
TGTGCCAGCAGTTACCGGGGGTTTAGCACAGATACGCAGTATTTT
CASSYRGFSTDTQYF
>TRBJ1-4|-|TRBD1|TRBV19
TGTGCCAGTAGTATATTTTCTGGTACCCCGGGACAGCGGGAAAAACTGTTTTTT
CASSIFSGTPGQREKLFF
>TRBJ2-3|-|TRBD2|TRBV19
TGTGCCAGTAGTATACTAGCGGGAGGAGGGTTGGGCACAGATACGCAGTATTTT
CASSILAGGGLGTDTQYF
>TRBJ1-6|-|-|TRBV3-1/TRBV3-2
TGTGCCAGCAGCCAAGATTGGGGCCGACAGGTTCCTTATTCACCCCTCCACTTT
CASSQDWGRQVPYSPLHF
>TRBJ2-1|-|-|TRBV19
TGTGCCAGTAGTATGTTAAGCAGGGTAGAGCAGTTCTTC
CASSMLSRVEQFF
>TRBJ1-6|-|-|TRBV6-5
TGTGCCAGCACCAAGGTTCAGGCTGGTTCACCCCTCCACTTT
CASTKVQAGSPLHF
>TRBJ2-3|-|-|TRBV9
TGTGCCAGCAGCGTCGACACCCTGAGAGGTACGCAGTATTTT
CASSVDTLRGTQYF
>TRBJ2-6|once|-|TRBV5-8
TGTGCCAGCAGACCGACCTTACAGGGAACCGGGGCCAACGTCCTGACTTTC
CASRPTLQGTGANVLTF
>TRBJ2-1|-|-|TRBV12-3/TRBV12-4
TGTGCCAGCACCCCGGGTCAGCGGGAGCAGTTCTTC
CASTPGQREQFF
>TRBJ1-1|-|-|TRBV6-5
TGTGCCAGCAGTTACTCGCCTGCGATGAACACTGAAGCTTTCTTT
CASSYSPAMNTEAFF
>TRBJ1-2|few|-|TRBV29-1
TGCAGCGTTGGGGCAGGAGCTAACTATGGCTACACCTTC
CSVGAGANYGYTF
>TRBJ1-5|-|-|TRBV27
TGTGCCAGCAGTCCCCGGACAGCAACTAATCAGCCCCAGCATTTT
CASSPRTATNQPQHF
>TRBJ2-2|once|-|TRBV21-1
TGTGCCAGCGGCTCCTACCGTGGGACAGGGACCACCGGGGAGCTGTTTTTT
CASGSYRGTGTTGELFF